What follows is one T cell receptor (beta chain) and its context. No antigen is known for it. Deletions cut 5 bases from V and 0 bases from J, with 5 bases between. The germline V gene encodes CDR1 MDHEN and CDR2 SYDVKM. This CDR3 has 13 residues. These data originate in a study of PD-1 blockade in classical Hodgkin lymphoma. Overall study context: Nivolumab dosed at 3 mg/kg went to patients intravenously every 2 weeks. Findings and limits, study-wide: When set against healthy donors, newly diagnosed patients were reported to show lower baseline TCR diversity.

Assay: immunoSEQ multiplex PCR; the TCRdb copy retains only in-frame clones and omits some. The data show 90,000 or so clones, around four fifths seen once. Sample time point: cycle 4 day 1 (C4D1), after 5 to 7 weeks of nivolumab. Patients all relapsed after autologous stem cell transplantation, and there was variation in brentuximab vedotin exposure. This TCR came from a human donor with classical Hodgkin lymphoma. The source material was peripheral blood mononuclear cells (PBMCs), sampled before the fourth cycle of nivolumab. The chain is built from TRBV28 and TRBJ1-5; D not resolved. The DNA of the CDR3 is TGTGCCAGCAGTCAGACTAGCAATCAGCCCCAGCATTTT. Its translation: CASSQTSNQPQHF.